Reported below is one T cell receptor (beta chain). Germline CDR1 reads SGHRS; CDR2 reads YFSETQ. The ends were cut back, 0 bases at V and 2 bases at J, with 15 bases in the middle. CDR3 length: 16 amino acids. This entry belongs to a study of early T cells in non-severe SARS-CoV-2 infection. TCRdb fed the 5' RACE reads into MiXCR, producing one record per CDR3 protein. The sample has more than 75,000 distinct CDR3 sequences; roughly 13% are singletons. The sequenced sample was whole blood. This receptor was obtained from an adult who was a healthcare worker with PCR-confirmed SARS-CoV-2 infection or an uninfected control (not recorded which). The chain employs TRBV5-1 and TRBJ2-7; TRBD1 is a possible D gene (6 bases). Here the CDR3 DNA reads TGCGCCAGCAGCTTGGGTGACAGGTTAGTCCCCTACGAGCAGTACTTC. It translates to CASSLGDRLVPYEQYF.